This record concerns one TCR beta chain sequence. Its antigen is unknown. This record comes from a study of CD4 T cells in relation to SARS-CoV-2 and coronaviruses. This CDR3 contains 14 residues. Germline CDR1 reads LGHNA; CDR2 reads YSLEER. The V end lost 0 bases, the J end lost 6 bases, and 9 bases lay between the germline ends. The method was immunoSEQ multiplex PCR; TCRdb's version includes in-frame clones alone and lacks a portion of them. The sample consists of 25,000 to 35,000 clones, around three quarters of them appearing once. The sample consisted of memory CD4+ T cells from PBMCs, cultured in vitro. The clonotype comes from an adult with COVID-19. This sequence joins TRBV4-3 and TRBJ2-1; perhaps TRBD2 as D (5 bases). CDR3 DNA sequence: TGCGCCAGCAGCCAAGATCCCGGGGTCAATGAGCAGTTCTTC. Protein product: CASSQDPGVNEQFF.